The present T cell receptor (beta chain) was sequenced within a study of CD8 T cells in Susac syndrome. Germline-derived CDR1 and CDR2 are SGHTA and FQGNSA. V lost 1 base and J 7 bases, leaving 11 bases between the germline ends. This CDR3 spans 15 amino acids. cDNA came from approximately 0.5 to 1 ug RNA primed by random hexamers. A single record per CDR3 protein comes from TCRdb applying MiXCR to the immunoSEQ multiplex PCR reads. The sample shows approximately 180,000 distinct CDR3 sequences, 90% to 97% of them seen only once. Sequencing was done on a sample of CD4+ T cells from PBMCs. The rearrangement links TRBV7-2 to TRBJ1-6; D call uncertain. This TCR was sampled from a human donor with multiple sclerosis. The CDR3 here is CASSLVLTVNSPLHF. Here the CDR3 DNA reads TGTGCCAGCAGCTTAGTTTTAACAGTGAATTCACCCCTCCACTTT.